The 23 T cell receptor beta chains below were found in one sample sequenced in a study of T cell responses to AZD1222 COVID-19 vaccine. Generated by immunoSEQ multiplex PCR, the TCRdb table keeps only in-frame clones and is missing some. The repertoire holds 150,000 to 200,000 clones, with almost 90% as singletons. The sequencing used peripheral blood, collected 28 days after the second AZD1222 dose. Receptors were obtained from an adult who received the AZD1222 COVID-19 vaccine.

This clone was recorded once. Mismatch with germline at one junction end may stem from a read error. CDR3 bases: TGTGCCAGCAGCTCTTCCGGTTGGGCCCCCGCCTTT. Its translation: CASSSSGWAPAF. The rearrangement links TRBV7-9 to TRBJ1-1; D unclear. This CDR3 comprises 12 residues. CDR1 and CDR2 (germline): SEHNR, FQNEAQ (reference sequence). Together with reference TRBV7-9 and TRBJ1-1, the CDR3 gives the full variable domain: DTGVSQNPRHKITKRGQNVTFRCDPISEHNRLYWYRQTLGQGPEFLTYFQNEAQLEKSRLLSDRFSAERPKGSFSTLEIQRTEQGDSAMYLCASSSSGWAPAFGQGTRLTVV.

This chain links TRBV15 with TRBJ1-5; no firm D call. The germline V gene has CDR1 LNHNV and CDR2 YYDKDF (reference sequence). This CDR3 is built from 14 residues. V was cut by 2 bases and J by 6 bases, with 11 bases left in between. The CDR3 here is CATSRLGVTQPQHF. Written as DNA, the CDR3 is TGTGCCACCAGCAGACTGGGAGTCACTCAGCCCCAGCATTTT.

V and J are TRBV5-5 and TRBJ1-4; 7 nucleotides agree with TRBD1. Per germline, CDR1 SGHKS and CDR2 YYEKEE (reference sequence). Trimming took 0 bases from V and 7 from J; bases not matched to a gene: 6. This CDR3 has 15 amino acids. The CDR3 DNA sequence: TGTGCCAGCAGCTTGGGCACAGGGGTGGGTGAAAAACTGTTTTTT. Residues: CASSLGTGVGEKLFF. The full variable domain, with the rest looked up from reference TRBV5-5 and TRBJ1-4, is DAGVTQSPTHLIKTRGQQVTLRCSPISGHKSVSWYQQVLGQGPQFIFQYYEKEERGRGNFPDRFSARQFPNYSSELNVNALLLGDSALYLCASSLGTGVGEKLFFGSGTQLSVL.

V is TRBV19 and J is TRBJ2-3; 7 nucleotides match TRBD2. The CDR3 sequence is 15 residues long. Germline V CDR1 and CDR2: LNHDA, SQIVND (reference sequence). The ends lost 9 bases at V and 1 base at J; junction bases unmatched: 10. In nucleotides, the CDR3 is TGTGCCAGCTTCGCCGGGACTATGGGCACAGATACGCAGTATTTT. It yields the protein CASFAGTMGTDTQYF.

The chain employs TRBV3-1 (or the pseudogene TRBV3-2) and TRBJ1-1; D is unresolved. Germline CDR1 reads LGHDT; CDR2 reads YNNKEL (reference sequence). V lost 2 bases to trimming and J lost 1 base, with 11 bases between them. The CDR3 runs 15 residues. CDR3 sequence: CASSQRVSWNTEAFF. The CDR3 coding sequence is TGTGCCAGCAGCCAACGGGTCAGTTGGAACACTGAAGCTTTCTTT.

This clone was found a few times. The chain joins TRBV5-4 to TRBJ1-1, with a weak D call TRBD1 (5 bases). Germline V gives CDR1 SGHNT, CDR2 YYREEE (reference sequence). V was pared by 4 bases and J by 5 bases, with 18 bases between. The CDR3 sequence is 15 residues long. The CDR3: CASSLRGAEGTEAFF. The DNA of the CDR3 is TGTGCCAGCAGCCTGAGGGGCGCAGAGGGGACTGAAGCTTTCTTT. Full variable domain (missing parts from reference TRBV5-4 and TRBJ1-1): ETGVTQSPTHLIKTRGQQVTLRCSSQSGHNTVSWYQQALGQGPQFIFQYYREEENGRGNFPPRFSGLQFPNYSSELNVNALELDDSALYLCASSLRGAEGTEAFFGQGTRLTVV.

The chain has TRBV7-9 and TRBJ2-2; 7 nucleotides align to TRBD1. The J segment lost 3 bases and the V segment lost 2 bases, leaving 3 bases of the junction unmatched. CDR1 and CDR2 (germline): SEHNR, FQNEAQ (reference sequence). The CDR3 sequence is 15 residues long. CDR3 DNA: TGTGCCAGCAGCTTACGACAGGGTTACACCGGGGAGCTGTTTTTT. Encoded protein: CASSLRQGYTGELFF.

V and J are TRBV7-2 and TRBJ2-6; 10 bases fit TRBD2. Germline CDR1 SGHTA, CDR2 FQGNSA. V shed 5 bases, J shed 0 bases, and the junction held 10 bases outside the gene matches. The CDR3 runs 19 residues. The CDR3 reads CASSQQPGLAYSGANVLTF. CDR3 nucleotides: TGTGCCAGCAGCCAACAACCGGGACTAGCGTACTCTGGGGCCAACGTCCTGACTTTC.

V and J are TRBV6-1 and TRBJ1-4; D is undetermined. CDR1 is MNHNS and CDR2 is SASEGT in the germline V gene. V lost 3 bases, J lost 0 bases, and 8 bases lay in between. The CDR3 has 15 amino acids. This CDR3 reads CASSDVGSTNEKLFF. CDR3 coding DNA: TGTGCCAGCAGTGATGTGGGATCAACTAATGAAAAACTGTTTTTT.

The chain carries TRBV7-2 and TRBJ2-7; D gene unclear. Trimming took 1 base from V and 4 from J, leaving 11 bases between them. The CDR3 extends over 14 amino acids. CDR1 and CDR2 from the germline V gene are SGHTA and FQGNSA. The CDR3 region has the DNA TGTGCCAGCAGCTTAGAGGTTTGGATTTACGAGCAGTACTTC. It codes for CASSLEVWIYEQYF.

CDR3 region: CASSFFTGNTGELFF. The CDR3 nucleotides are TGTGCCAGCAGCTTTTTCACAGGGAACACCGGGGAGCTGTTTTTT. The chain links TRBV7-3 to TRBJ2-2; weak D call: TRBD1 (5 bases). V was trimmed by 3 bases and J by 1 base, leaving 9 bases between them. The CDR3 length is 15 residues. Germline V gives CDR1 SGHTA, CDR2 FQGTGA.

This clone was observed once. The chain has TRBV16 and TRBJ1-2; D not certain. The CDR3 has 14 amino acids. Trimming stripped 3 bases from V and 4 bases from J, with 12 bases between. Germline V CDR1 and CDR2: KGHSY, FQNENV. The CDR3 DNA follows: TGTGCCAGCAGCCAGTCCACTTTACTCTATGGCTACACCTTC. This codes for CASSQSTLLYGYTF. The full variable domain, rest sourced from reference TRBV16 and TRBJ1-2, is GEEVAQTPKHLVRGEGQKAKLYCAPIKGHSYVFWYQQVLKNEFKFLISFQNENVFDETGMPKERFSAKCLPNSPCSLEIQATKLEDSAVYFCASSQSTLLYGYTFGSGTRLTVV.

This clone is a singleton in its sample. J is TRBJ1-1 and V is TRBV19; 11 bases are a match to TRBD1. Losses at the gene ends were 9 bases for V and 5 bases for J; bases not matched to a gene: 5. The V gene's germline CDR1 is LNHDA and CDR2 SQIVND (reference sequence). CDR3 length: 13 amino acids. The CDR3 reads CARRWDRGTEAFF. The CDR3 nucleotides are TGTGCCAGAAGGTGGGACAGGGGGACTGAAGCTTTCTTT.

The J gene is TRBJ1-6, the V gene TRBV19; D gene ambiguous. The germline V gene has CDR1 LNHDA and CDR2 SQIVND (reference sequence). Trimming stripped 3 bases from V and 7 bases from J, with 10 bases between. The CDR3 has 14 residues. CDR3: CASSISSENSPLHF. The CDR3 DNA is TGTGCCAGTAGTATCTCGTCAGAAAATTCACCCCTCCACTTT.

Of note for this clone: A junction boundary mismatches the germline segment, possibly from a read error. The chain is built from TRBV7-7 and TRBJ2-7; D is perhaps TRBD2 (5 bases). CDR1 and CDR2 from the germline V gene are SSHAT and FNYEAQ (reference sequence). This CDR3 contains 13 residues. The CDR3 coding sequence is TGTGCTAGCAGCTTCGGGGAACTCTACGAGCAGTACTTC. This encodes CASSFGELYEQYF.

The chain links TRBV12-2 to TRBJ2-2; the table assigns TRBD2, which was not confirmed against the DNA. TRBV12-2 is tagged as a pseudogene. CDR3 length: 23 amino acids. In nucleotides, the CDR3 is TGTGCAAGTCGCCCCCTGGGGGGGAGAAATGATTGGACTAGCGGGGGGACAACCGGGGAGCTGTTTTTT. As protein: CASRPLGGRNDWTSGGTTGELFF.

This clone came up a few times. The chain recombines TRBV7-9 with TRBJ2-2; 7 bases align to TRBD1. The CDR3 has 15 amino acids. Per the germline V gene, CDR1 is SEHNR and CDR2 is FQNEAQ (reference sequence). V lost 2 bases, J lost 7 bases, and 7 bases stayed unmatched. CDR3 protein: CASSLRGGTDGELFF. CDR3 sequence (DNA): TGTGCCAGCAGCTTAAGAGGGGGCACGGACGGGGAGCTGTTTTTT.

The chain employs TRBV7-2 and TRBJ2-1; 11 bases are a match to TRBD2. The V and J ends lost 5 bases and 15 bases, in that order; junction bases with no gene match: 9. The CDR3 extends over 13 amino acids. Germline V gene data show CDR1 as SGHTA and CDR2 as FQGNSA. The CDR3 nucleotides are TGTGCCAGCAGCAATCTAGCGGGGGGCGTCCCGTTCTTC. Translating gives CASSNLAGGVPFF.

The CDR3 sequence: CASSYSSRPDTQYF. CDR3 coding DNA: TGTGCCAGCAGTTACTCGTCCCGCCCAGATACGCAGTATTTT. The chain is built from TRBV6-2 or TRBV6-3 and TRBJ2-3, with D hard to call. The CDR3 has 14 residues. Trimming pared 0 bases from V and 4 bases from J, leaving 8 bases between. Germline CDR1 MNHEY, CDR2 SVGEGT.

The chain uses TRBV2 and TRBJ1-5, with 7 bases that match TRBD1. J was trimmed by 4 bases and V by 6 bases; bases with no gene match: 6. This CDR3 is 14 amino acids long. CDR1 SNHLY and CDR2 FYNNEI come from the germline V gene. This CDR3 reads CASSYDRVNQPQHF. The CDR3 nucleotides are TGTGCCAGCAGCTACGACAGGGTAAATCAGCCCCAGCATTTT.

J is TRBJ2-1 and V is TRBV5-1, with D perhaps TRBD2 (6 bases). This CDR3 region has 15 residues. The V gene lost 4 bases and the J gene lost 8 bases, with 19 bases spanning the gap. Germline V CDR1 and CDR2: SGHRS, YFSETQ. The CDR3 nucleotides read TGCGCCAGCAGCCCGAGTCGACTAGGCGTCTATGAGCAGTTCTTC. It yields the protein CASSPSRLGVYEQFF.

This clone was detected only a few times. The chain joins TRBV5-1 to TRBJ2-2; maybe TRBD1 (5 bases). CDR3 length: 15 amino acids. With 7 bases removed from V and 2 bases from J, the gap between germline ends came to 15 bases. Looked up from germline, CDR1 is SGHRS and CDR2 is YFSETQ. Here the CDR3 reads CASHPQGFNTGELFF. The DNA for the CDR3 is TGCGCCAGCCACCCTCAGGGTTTCAACACCGGGGAGCTGTTTTTT.

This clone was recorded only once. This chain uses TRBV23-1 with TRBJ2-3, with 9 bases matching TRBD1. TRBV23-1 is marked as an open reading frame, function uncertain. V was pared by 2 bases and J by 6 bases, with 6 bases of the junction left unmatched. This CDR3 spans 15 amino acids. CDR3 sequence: CASSQGTGNSDTQYF. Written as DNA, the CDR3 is TGCGCCAGCAGTCAAGGGACAGGGAACTCGGATACGCAGTATTTT.